This passage covers 19 T cell receptor beta chains from one sample sequenced in a study of T cell responses to AZD1222 COVID-19 vaccine. TCRdb's table, derived via immunoSEQ multiplex PCR, lists solely in-frame clones and lacks some. The table shows some 170,000 clones, with roughly nine tenths occurring only once. This sample comprised peripheral blood, obtained on day 0 of AZD1222 vaccination. Every receptor here comes from an adult in good health.

This clone was found a few times. J is TRBJ2-2 and V is TRBV3-1 (or the pseudogene TRBV3-2); 9 bases fit TRBD2. Germline CDR1 and CDR2: LGHDT and YNNKEL (reference sequence). The CDR3 is 18 residues long. The V gene end was trimmed by 0 bases and the J gene end by 2 bases; junction bases not matched to a gene: 7. The CDR3 here is CASSQEWASGINTGELFF. The CDR3 nucleotides read TGTGCCAGCAGCCAAGAGTGGGCTAGCGGGATAAACACCGGGGAGCTGTTTTTT.

The chain recombines TRBV11-2 with TRBJ1-5; 8 bases line up with TRBD1. Per the germline V gene, CDR1 is SGHAT and CDR2 is FQNNGV. Germline trimming cut 6 bases from V and 2 bases from J; bases unmatched to any gene: 3. CDR3 size: 14 residues. CDR3 sequence reads: CASSSQGGNQPQHF. Written as DNA, the CDR3 is TGTGCCAGCAGTTCACAGGGGGGCAATCAGCCCCAGCATTTT. The complete variable domain, with remaining parts taken from reference TRBV11-2 and TRBJ1-5, reads EAGVAQSPRYKIIEKRQSVAFWCNPISGHATLYWYQQILGQGPKLLIQFQNNGVVDDSQLPKDRFSAERLKGVDSTLKIQPAKLEDSAVYLCASSSQGGNQPQHFGDGTRLSIL.

CDR3 DNA: TGTGCCAGCAGTTTAATTGTCGCAGATACGCAGTATTTT. Encoded protein: CASSLIVADTQYF. This sequence joins TRBV27 and TRBJ2-3, with D unclear. Looked up from germline, CDR1 is MNHEY and CDR2 is SMNVEV (reference sequence). Between the trimmed V and J ends, which lost 2 bases and 4 bases, there was a span of 7 bases. The CDR3 length is 13 residues.

This clone appeared a single time. V and J are TRBV6-5 and TRBJ2-7; 8 bases align to TRBD2. With 6 bases clipped from V and 5 bases from J, the junction kept 6 bases outside the gene matches. CDR1 MNHEY and CDR2 SVGAGI come from the germline V gene. The CDR3 is 13 residues long. The CDR3 DNA sequence: TGTGCCAGCAGCCCACGGGGGGGCGACGAGCAGTACGTC. The encoded protein is CASSPRGGDEQYV.

The CDR3 sequence: CAWSRVPGRDGYTF. The CDR3 region has the DNA TGTGCCTGGAGCCGCGTTCCAGGGCGCGACGGCTACACCTTC. The rearrangement links TRBV30 to TRBJ1-2, with D possibly matching TRBD1 (5 bases). This CDR3 is 14 amino acids long. The V gene's germline CDR1 is GTSNPN and CDR2 SVGIG (reference sequence). V was shortened by 3 bases and J by 8 bases, with 19 bases between the two germline ends.

The V call is TRBV5-1, the J call TRBJ2-6; D unresolved. V was pared by 1 base and J by 0 bases, with 5 bases between. The CDR3 covers 15 residues. Germline V CDR1 and CDR2: SGHRS, YFSETQ. CDR3 DNA sequence: TGCGCCAGCAGCTTGTACCCCTCTGGGGCCAACGTCCTGACTTTC. Translating it yields CASSLYPSGANVLTF. Combining the CDR3 with reference TRBV5-1 and TRBJ2-6 gives the whole variable domain KAGVTQTPRYLIKTRGQQVTLSCSPISGHRSVSWYQQTPGQGLQFLFEYFSETQRNKGNFPGRFSGRQFSNSRSEMNVSTLELGDSALYLCASSLYPSGANVLTFGAGSRLTVL.

The rearrangement joins TRBV10-1 to TRBJ1-2; D might be TRBD1 (5 bases). V lost 3 bases, J lost 8 bases, and 16 bases lay in between. The V gene's germline CDR1 is WNHNN and CDR2 SYGVQD (reference sequence). The CDR3 has 14 residues. Here the CDR3 DNA reads TGCGCCAGCAGTGACTCGCCAGGGTCATCAGGCTACACCTTC. Translating gives CASSDSPGSSGYTF.

This chain links TRBV5-6 with TRBJ2-1, with 10 positions matching TRBD2. The CDR3 is 15 residues long. Germline-derived CDR1 and CDR2 are SGHDT and YYEEEE. V dropped 1 base and J dropped 9; count of bases not matched to a gene: 7. DNA of the CDR3: TGTGCCAGCAGCTTGAGCTGGCTAGCGGGAGCTGAGCAGTTCTTC. Translated: CASSLSWLAGAEQFF.

The chain recombines TRBV9 with TRBJ1-4, with unresolved D. CDR1 is SGDLS, CDR2 YYNGEE, per germline. V dropped 0 bases and J dropped 4 bases, with 10 bases sitting between them. The CDR3 runs to 15 residues. The CDR3 DNA reads as TGTGCCAGCAGCGTAGGGGTAGGGAGTAATGAAAAACTGTTTTTT. Translated, it gives CASSVGVGSNEKLFF.

This chain connects TRBV9 to TRBJ2-3; 7 bases match TRBD2. J was trimmed by 3 bases and V by 7 bases; bases with no gene match: 11. CDR3 length: 15 amino acids. The germline CDR1 and CDR2 sequences are SGDLS and YYNGEE. CDR3 protein: CASSPRERGTDTQYF. In DNA form, the CDR3 reads TGTGCCAGCTCCCCGCGGGAGCGAGGAACAGATACGCAGTATTTT.

Details on this clone: At one of its ends the junction is not consistent with the germline gene, which may arise from a read error. The rearrangement joins TRBV28 to TRBJ1-2; TRBD1 agrees at 7 bases. Germline CDR1 and CDR2: MDHEN and SYDVKM. The CDR3 totals 12 residues. Here the CDR3 DNA reads TGTGCCAGCAGTCCAGCCGGGACAGTGAGGGGATTC. Residues: CASSPAGTVRGF.

Comment on this clone: The same CDR3 is also encoded by other DNA sequences in this sample. This rearrangement joins TRBV28 to TRBJ1-4; 9 bases line up with TRBD1. The CDR3 consists of 15 residues. Germline V CDR1 and CDR2: MDHEN, SYDVKM. Losses at the gene ends were 6 bases for V and 5 bases for J; bases not matched to a gene: 7. The CDR3 here is CASSLSGTGNEKLFF. The CDR3 region has the DNA TGTGCCAGCAGCTTGTCCGGGACAGGGAATGAAAAACTGTTTTTT.

The rearrangement links TRBV28 to TRBJ1-1; no clear D gene. The CDR3 spans 13 residues. Between the trimmed V and J ends, which lost 2 bases and 5 bases, there was a span of 9 bases. Germline-derived CDR1 and CDR2 are MDHEN and SYDVKM. CDR3 coding DNA: TGTGCCAGCAGTTTACCCTGGGGAACTGAAGCTTTCTTT. Its translation is CASSLPWGTEAFF.

CDR3 bases: TGTGCCAGCAGTGAAGGAGGGGCCGCCTACGAGCAGTACTTC. Encoded protein: CASSEGGAAYEQYF. The gene calls are TRBV2 and TRBJ2-7; D could derive from TRBD1 or TRBD2 (5 bases each). V was pared by 1 base and J by 2 bases, with 9 bases between. The CDR3 length is 14 residues. Per the germline V gene, CDR1 is SNHLY and CDR2 is FYNNEI.

The chain combines TRBV27 with TRBJ2-2; TRBD2 is a possible D gene (6 bases). Trimming pared 2 bases from V and 9 bases from J, leaving 10 bases between. Per the germline V gene, CDR1 is MNHEY and CDR2 is SMNVEV (reference sequence). The CDR3 is 13 amino acids. Here the CDR3 DNA reads TGTGCCAGCAGTTTAGGGGGGAATCGGGAGCTGTTTTTT. This codes for CASSLGGNRELFF.

The chain joins TRBV7-9 to TRBJ2-7; 7 nucleotides match TRBD2. CDR1 is SEHNR, CDR2 FQNEAQ, per germline (reference sequence). This CDR3 has 15 residues. Germline trimming cut 5 bases from V and 1 base from J; bases unmatched to any gene: 8. CDR3 coding DNA: TGTGCCAGCAGCAAAAGCGGGATGAGGTCCTACGAGCAGTACTTC. Translated: CASSKSGMRSYEQYF.

The gene calls are TRBV5-8 and TRBJ2-3, with unresolved D. The CDR3 covers 11 residues. Trimming stripped 0 bases from V and 5 bases from J, with 1 base between. CDR1 is SGHTS and CDR2 is YDEGEE in the germline V gene. The CDR3 DNA is TGTGCCAGCAGCTTGGGAGATACGCAGTATTTT. Encoded protein: CASSLGDTQYF. Complete variable domain (other parts from reference TRBV5-8 and TRBJ2-3): EAGVTQSPTHLIKTRGQQATLRCSPISGHTSVYWYQQALGLGLQFLLWYDEGEERNRGNFPPRFSGRQFPNYSSELNVNALELEDSALYLCASSLGDTQYFGPGTRLTVL.

J is TRBJ1-4 and V is TRBV2; D is possibly TRBD1 (6 bases). CDR1 and CDR2 (germline): SNHLY, FYNNEI. The CDR3 has 15 residues. V was clipped by 5 bases and J by 3 bases, with 13 bases between them. The CDR3 is CASSQTGAANEKLFF. The CDR3 DNA reads as TGTGCCAGCAGTCAAACGGGGGCAGCTAATGAAAAACTGTTTTTT. Using reference TRBV2 and TRBJ1-4 for the parts outside the CDR3, the full variable domain is EPEVTQTPSHQVTQMGQEVILRCVPISNHLYFYWYRQILGQKVEFLVSFYNNEISEKSEIFDDQFSVERPDGSNFTLKIRSTKLEDSAMYFCASSQTGAANEKLFFGSGTQLSVL.

The chain couples TRBV21-1 to TRBJ2-7; the D segment call TRBD1 is taken from the table without a DNA check. TRBV21-1 is recorded as a pseudogene. The CDR3 extends over 16 amino acids. The CDR3 here is CASSTGPGEIGYEQYF. The CDR3 DNA reads TGTGCCAGCAGCACTGGACCAGGGGAAATAGGCTACGAGCAGTACTTC.